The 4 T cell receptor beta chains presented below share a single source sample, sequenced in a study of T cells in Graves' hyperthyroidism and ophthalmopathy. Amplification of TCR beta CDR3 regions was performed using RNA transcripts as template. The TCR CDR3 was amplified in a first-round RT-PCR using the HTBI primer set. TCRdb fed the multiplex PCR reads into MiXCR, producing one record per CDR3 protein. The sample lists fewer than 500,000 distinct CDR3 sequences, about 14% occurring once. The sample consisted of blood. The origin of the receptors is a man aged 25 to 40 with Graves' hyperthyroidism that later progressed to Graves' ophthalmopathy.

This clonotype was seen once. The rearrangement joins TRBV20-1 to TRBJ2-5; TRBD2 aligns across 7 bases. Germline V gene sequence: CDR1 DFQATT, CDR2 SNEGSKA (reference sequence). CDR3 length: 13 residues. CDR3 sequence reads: CSSPAGRGETQYF. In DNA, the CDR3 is TGCAGCAGTCCGGCGGGGCGGGGGGAGACCCAGTACTTC.

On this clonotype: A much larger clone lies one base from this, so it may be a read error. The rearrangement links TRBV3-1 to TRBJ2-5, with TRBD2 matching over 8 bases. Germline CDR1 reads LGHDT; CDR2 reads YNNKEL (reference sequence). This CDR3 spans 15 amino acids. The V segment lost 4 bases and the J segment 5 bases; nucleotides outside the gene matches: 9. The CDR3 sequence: CASSLSGGREETQYF. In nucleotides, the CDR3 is TGTGCCAGCAGCCTAAGCGGGGGCCGAGAGGAGACCCAGTACTTC.

The CDR3 DNA sequence: TGCGCCAGCAGCCAAGAACAAAGGGGAAACACTGAAGCTTTCTTT. Protein product: CASSQEQRGNTEAFF. The chain combines TRBV4-1 with TRBJ1-1; TRBD1 is a possible D gene (5 bases). Between the trimmed V and J ends, which lost 0 bases and 2 bases, there was a span of 10 bases. Germline CDR1 and CDR2: MGHRA and YSYEKL. The CDR3 has 15 amino acids.

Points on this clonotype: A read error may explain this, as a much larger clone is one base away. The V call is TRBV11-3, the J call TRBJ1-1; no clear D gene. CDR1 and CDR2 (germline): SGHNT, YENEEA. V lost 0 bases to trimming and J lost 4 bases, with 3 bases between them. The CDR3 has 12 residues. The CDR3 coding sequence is TGTGCCAGCAGCTTAGACACCACTGAAGCTTTCTTT. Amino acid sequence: CASSLDTTEAFF.